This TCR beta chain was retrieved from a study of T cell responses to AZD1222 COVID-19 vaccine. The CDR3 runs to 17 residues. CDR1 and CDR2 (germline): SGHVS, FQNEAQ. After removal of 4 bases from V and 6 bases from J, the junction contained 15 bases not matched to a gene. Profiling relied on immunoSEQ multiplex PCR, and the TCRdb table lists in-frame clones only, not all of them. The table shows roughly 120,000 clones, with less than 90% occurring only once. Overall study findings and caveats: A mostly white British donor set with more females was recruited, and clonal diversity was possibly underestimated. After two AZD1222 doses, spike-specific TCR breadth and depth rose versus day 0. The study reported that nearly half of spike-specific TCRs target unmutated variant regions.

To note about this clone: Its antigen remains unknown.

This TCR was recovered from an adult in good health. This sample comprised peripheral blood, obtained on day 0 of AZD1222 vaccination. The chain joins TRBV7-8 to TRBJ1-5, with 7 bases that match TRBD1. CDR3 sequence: CASSYRARQGRSQPQHF. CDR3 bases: TGTGCCAGCAGCTACCGGGCTAGACAGGGCCGAAGTCAGCCCCAGCATTTT.